The entry that follows covers one T cell receptor beta chain sequence. V was pared by 4 bases and J by 2 bases, with 12 bases between. This CDR3 comprises 14 residues. CDR1 and CDR2 (germline): LGHNA, YSLEER. The data were obtained in a study of OX40 agonist ivuxolimab in advanced cancers. Here immunoSEQ multiplex PCR was the method, and the copy in TCRdb shows in-frame clones only, minus some. The sample has under 110,000 clones; 90% are singletons. The receptor comes from an adult with an advanced solid tumor such as melanoma, head and neck, liver or kidney cancer. This sequence joins TRBV4-3 and TRBJ2-7; D might be TRBD1 or TRBD2, each matching 6 bases. Sequences were derived from CD4+ or CD8+ T cells sorted from blood, sampled in a trial of the OX40 agonist ivuxolimab. For the CDR3, the DNA is TGCGCCAGCAGCCGTGGGGGGCCTGCCTACGAGCAGTACTTC. Protein sequence: CASSRGGPAYEQYF.